By sample share, the clone carrying this TCR beta chain is hyperexpanded. The data are from a study of T cells after yellow fever vaccination. Via MiXCR, TCRdb re-called the 5' RACE reads, giving one row per CDR3 protein. The sample lists approximately 550,000 distinct CDR3 sequences, about 13% occurring once. Germline loops: CDR1 SQVTM, CDR2 ANQGSEA. The CDR3 has 13 residues. Trimming removed 4 bases at V and 0 bases at J, with 10 bases between. The chain combines TRBV29-1 with TRBJ2-7; D gene unclear. The sample in question was PBMCs, obtained on the day of the yellow fever booster vaccination. This receptor was taken from a young man who received the YFV17D yellow fever vaccine. The CDR3 DNA follows: TGCAGCGTTGCCAGGCCGAGCTCCTACGAGCAGTACTTC. Encoded protein: CSVARPSSYEQYF.